Presented here are 24 T cell receptor beta chains from one specimen sequenced in a study of identical twins (dated by TCRdb to the mid-2010s). Libraries were constructed by 5' RACE. Sequencing was performed on an Illumina HiSeq 2000. TCRdb ran its own pipeline on the public reads, namely fastp trimming at Q25 and MiXCR clone calling, and kept in-frame beta chains. Each record represents a unique CDR3 protein, reported with the most common genes and DNA among its rows. Counted in this sample were fewer than 900,000 distinct CDR3 sequences; 21% of them appeared once. The ten largest account for around 4.4% of the sample. This same sample was also taken into another study, of T cells expressing NK-cell markers.

Sequencing used PBMCs. The receptors originated from a woman aged 18-35 years in good health.

This chain uses TRBV4-1 with TRBJ1-4; D call uncertain. The V and J ends lost 4 bases and 2 bases respectively, with 11 bases between them. Germline V gene lookup returns CDR1 MGHRA and CDR2 YSYEKL. This CDR3 comprises 15 residues. The CDR3, as DNA: TGCGCCAGCAGCCCAATACCTCAGACTAATGAAAAACTGTTTTTT. Translating it yields CASSPIPQTNEKLFF.

This clonotype was observed a few times. The chain recombines TRBV6-1 with TRBJ2-5, with no clear D. V lost 7 bases and J 5 bases, leaving 17 bases between the germline ends. This CDR3 comprises 14 residues. CDR1 MNHNS and CDR2 SASEGT come from the germline V gene. CDR3 bases: TGTGCCAGCACTACCCTCATGAGATGGGAGACCCAGTACTTC. It specifies CASTTLMRWETQYF.

This clonotype was detected many times. The chain combines TRBV5-1 with TRBJ2-1, with D perhaps TRBD1 (6 bases). Germline assignment: CDR1 SGHRS and CDR2 YFSETQ. The CDR3 is made up of 14 amino acids. The V and J ends lost 4 bases and 7 bases respectively, with 15 bases between them. DNA for the CDR3: TGCGCCAGCAGCGGCTGGGCCCAGGGGAATGAGCAGTTCTTC. Its translation is CASSGWAQGNEQFF.

The chain joins TRBV20-1 to TRBJ2-5, with no clear D. Germline V CDR1 and CDR2: DFQATT, SNEGSKA (reference sequence). The V gene lost 0 bases and the J gene lost 1 base, with 12 bases spanning the gap. This CDR3 contains 15 residues. The CDR3 here is CSARDRLRSQETQYF. The CDR3 DNA sequence: TGCAGTGCTAGAGATCGGTTGCGCTCCCAAGAGACCCAGTACTTC.

This clonotype was found a few times. The gene calls are TRBV20-1 and TRBJ2-2; D is unclear. V gave up 4 bases and J gave up 0 bases, with 9 bases separating them. This CDR3 spans 14 amino acids. The V gene's germline CDR1 is DFQATT and CDR2 SNEGSKA (reference sequence). The chain's CDR3 is CSATSEPNTGELFF. DNA for the CDR3: TGCAGTGCTACCAGCGAGCCGAACACCGGGGAGCTGTTTTTT.

V usage is TRBV6-1 and J usage is TRBJ2-1; TRBD1 matches at 12 bases. Trimming cost V 6 bases and J 9 bases; bases outside gene matches: 6. Germline lookup yields CDR1 MNHNS and CDR2 SASEGT. This CDR3 is built from 14 residues. The CDR3 loop reads CASREGTGGGEQFF. For the CDR3, the DNA is TGTGCCAGCAGGGAGGGGACAGGGGGCGGTGAGCAGTTCTTC.

This clonotype was observed a few times. The rearrangement links TRBV9 to TRBJ2-3, with 9 bases identical to TRBD2. The CDR3 runs 16 residues. Trimming cost V 0 bases and J 2 bases; bases outside gene matches: 4. The V gene's germline CDR1 is SGDLS and CDR2 YYNGEE. The CDR3: CASSVVSSGITDTQYF. CDR3 DNA sequence: TGTGCCAGCAGCGTAGTTTCTAGCGGGATCACAGATACGCAGTATTTT.

This clonotype occurred many times. The chain links TRBV4-3 to TRBJ2-5, with 8 bases matching TRBD1. With V trimmed by 1 base and J by 4 bases, 5 bases remained unmatched. CDR1 and CDR2 from the germline V gene are LGHNA and YSLEER. The length of the CDR3 is 15 residues. The CDR3 is CASSQGQGARETQYF. The CDR3 bases are TGCGCCAGCAGCCAAGGGCAGGGGGCTAGAGAGACCCAGTACTTC.

This clonotype was detected a few times. The J gene is TRBJ2-1, the V gene TRBV7-9; D is unclear. CDR3 length equals 16 residues. The V gene's germline CDR1 is SEHNR and CDR2 FQNEAQ (reference sequence). Trimming stripped 6 bases from V and 0 bases from J, with 15 bases between. CDR3 region: CASRNGTWSSYNEQFF. CDR3 bases: TGTGCCAGCAGGAACGGCACATGGAGCTCCTACAATGAGCAGTTCTTC.

This chain connects TRBV20-1 to TRBJ2-2; D gene unclear. The CDR3 extends over 14 amino acids. The germline V gene encodes CDR1 DFQATT and CDR2 SNEGSKA (reference sequence). V was trimmed by 1 base and J by 4 bases, leaving 10 bases between them. CDR3 nucleotide sequence: TGCAGTGCTAGAGGGTCTAGTTTCACCGGGGAGCTGTTTTTT. Its protein product is CSARGSSFTGELFF.

V usage is TRBV3-1 and J usage is TRBJ1-2; possibly TRBD1 for D (6 bases). Germline V gene sequence: CDR1 LGHDT, CDR2 YNNKEL (reference sequence). With 4 bases removed from V and 8 bases from J, the gap between germline ends came to 14 bases. The CDR3 sequence is 13 residues long. The CDR3 nucleotides are TGTGCCAGCAGCCTAGGGACACCCGAGGGCTACACCTTC. It encodes CASSLGTPEGYTF.

This clonotype turned up a few times. The chain recombines TRBV20-1 with TRBJ2-1; D is undetermined. Germline CDR1 DFQATT, CDR2 SNEGSKA (reference sequence). CDR3 length: 11 amino acids. V shed 4 bases and J shed 9 bases, with 10 bases lying between them. Here the CDR3 DNA reads TGCAGTGCTACCTTGGTGGCTGAGCAGTTCTTC. Protein: CSATLVAEQFF.

The genes are TRBV5-1 and TRBJ1-1; no clear D gene. The CDR3 is 14 amino acids. Germline lookup yields CDR1 SGHRS and CDR2 YFSETQ. Trimming shortened V by 0 bases and J by 1 base, and 7 bases separated the two germline ends. The CDR3 DNA reads as TGCGCCAGCAGCTTGGCCGTACAGAACACTGAAGCTTTCTTT. Residues: CASSLAVQNTEAFF. The complete variable domain, with remaining parts taken from reference TRBV5-1 and TRBJ1-1, reads KAGVTQTPRYLIKTRGQQVTLSCSPISGHRSVSWYQQTPGQGLQFLFEYFSETQRNKGNFPGRFSGRQFSNSRSEMNVSTLELGDSALYLCASSLAVQNTEAFFGQGTRLTVV.

This clonotype was seen many times. The chain employs TRBV5-1 and TRBJ2-2; 8 bases align to TRBD1. V lost 2 bases to trimming and J lost 5 bases; unmatched junction nucleotides: 5. The germline V gene has CDR1 SGHRS and CDR2 YFSETQ. CDR3 length equals 15 residues. Written as DNA, the CDR3 is TGCGCCAGCAGCTTACAACGGGACAGGACCGGGGAGCTGTTTTTT. It yields the protein CASSLQRDRTGELFF.

This clonotype was seen a handful of times. The chain is built from TRBV3-1 and TRBJ2-5, with 8 bases that match TRBD2. CDR1 LGHDT and CDR2 YNNKEL come from the germline V gene (reference sequence). The CDR3 has 17 residues. V shed 1 base and J 5 bases; nucleotides not matched to a gene: 12. The CDR3 DNA is TGTGCCAGCAGCCAAGGGGTGGGCGGGGGGCCCTCGGAGACCCAGTACTTC. Protein product: CASSQGVGGGPSETQYF.

This clonotype was recorded at least ten times. The chain joins TRBV12-3 or TRBV12-4 to TRBJ2-7, with D unclear. The CDR3 contains 14 residues. V was shortened by 6 bases and J by 1 base, with 13 bases between the two germline ends. The CDR3 region is CASSLTGLSYEQYF. DNA for the CDR3: TGTGCCAGCAGCTTAACCGGCCTGTCCTACGAGCAGTACTTC.

This clonotype was counted many times. V usage is TRBV2 and J usage is TRBJ2-1; the match to TRBD2 covers 7 bases. The V segment lost 6 bases and the J segment 6 bases; nucleotides outside the gene matches: 8. Germline CDR1 is SNHLY and CDR2 is FYNNEI. The CDR3 spans 14 residues. CDR3 region: CASRRTSPANEQFF. The DNA for the CDR3 is TGTGCCAGCAGAAGGACTAGTCCTGCCAATGAGCAGTTCTTC.

V gene TRBV6-1 combines with J gene TRBJ1-1; the D is unclear. This CDR3 spans 13 amino acids. Deletions cut 6 bases from V and 0 bases from J, with 8 bases between. CDR1 MNHNS and CDR2 SASEGT come from the germline V gene. The chain's CDR3 is CASRPLLNTEAFF. The CDR3 DNA reads TGTGCCAGCAGACCTTTGTTGAACACTGAAGCTTTCTTT.

The chain recombines TRBV27 with TRBJ1-1; D gene uncertain. Germline V CDR1 and CDR2: MNHEY, SMNVEV (reference sequence). V lost 0 bases, J lost 4 bases, and 12 bases lay in between. This CDR3 comprises 15 residues. The CDR3, as DNA: TGTGCCAGCAGTTTATCGAAAGTGGCGGGCACTGAAGCTTTCTTT. The encoded protein is CASSLSKVAGTEAFF.

The V gene is TRBV10-3, the J gene TRBJ1-1; 10 bases line up with TRBD1. From germline, CDR1 is ENHRY and CDR2 SYGVKD. Germline trimming cut 10 bases from V and 5 bases from J; bases unmatched to any gene: 10. This CDR3 has 14 amino acids. CDR3 sequence reads: CATLRTGGMTEAFF. DNA of the CDR3: TGTGCCACCTTGCGGACAGGGGGTATGACTGAAGCTTTCTTT.

This sequence joins TRBV7-2 and TRBJ2-4; D ambiguous. The length of the CDR3 is 14 residues. V shed 0 bases and J shed 9 bases, with 12 bases lying between them. Germline CDR1 SGHTA, CDR2 FQGNSA. The CDR3: CASSLARLGSIQYF. In DNA form, the CDR3 reads TGTGCCAGCAGCTTAGCGAGATTAGGTAGCATTCAGTACTTC.

This clonotype was detected many times. In nucleotides, the CDR3 is TGCAGCGTTAACCGGGACGGACGCTACAATGAGCAGTTCTTC. The encoded protein is CSVNRDGRYNEQFF. The J gene is TRBJ2-1, the V gene TRBV29-1; D could derive from TRBD1 or TRBD2 (5 bases each). Trimming took 5 bases from V and 3 from J, leaving 14 bases between them. The CDR3 length is 14 residues. Germline CDR1 and CDR2: SQVTM and ANQGSEA.

This clonotype was seen a handful of times. J is TRBJ2-3 and V is TRBV7-9; no definite D call. CDR3 length equals 15 residues. V was clipped by 1 base and J by 2 bases, with 10 bases between them. CDR1 and CDR2 (germline): SEHNR, FQNEAQ (reference sequence). The CDR3 DNA reads TGTGCCAGCAGCTTAGGGGGAATCCTCACAGATACGCAGTATTTT. It is translated as CASSLGGILTDTQYF.

The genes are TRBV19 and TRBJ2-3, with 9 bases identical to TRBD2. Germline loops: CDR1 LNHDA, CDR2 SQIVND (reference sequence). Trimming cost V 10 bases and J 0 bases; bases outside gene matches: 8. The CDR3 loop spans 15 amino acids. The CDR3 DNA sequence: TGTGCCACCCGGTGGCTAGCGGGGAGCACAGATACGCAGTATTTT. This sequence encodes CATRWLAGSTDTQYF.